These T cell receptor beta chains were read from a single sample in a study of blood T cell repertoires in COVID-19. The method was immunoSEQ multiplex PCR; TCRdb's version includes in-frame clones alone and lacks a portion of them. Of around 300,000 clones listed, less than 85% are singletons. Sequenced material: PBMCs or T cells enriched from blood (not recorded which). These receptors were collected from a woman between 45 and 60 years old who had recovered from COVID-19. CDR3s include the opening cysteine and the closing phenylalanine or tryptophan. A D gene is named only where the DNA matches it firmly. Part of the rows lack a size; the others show once, few, many or a class for expanded clones.

>TRBV6-5|once|TRBJ2-5|NA
TGTGCCAGCAGTTACGGTGTGGGGGCGAGGCAGACCCAGTACTTC
CASSYGVGARQTQYF
>TRBV7-8|NA|TRBJ2-3|TRBD1
TGTGCCAGCAGGAAGCGACAGGGACCGACCCCAGATACGCAGTATTTT
CASRKRQGPTPDTQYF
>TRBV4-1|NA|TRBJ2-5|NA
TGCGCCAGCAGCCAAGGGGGCAGGGGATCTCTTTTAGAGACCCAGTACTTC
CASSQGGRGSLLETQYF
>TRBV10-3|NA|TRBJ2-1|TRBD2
TGTGCCATCAGTGGGCGGACTAGTTGGACCTACAATGAGCAGTTCTTC
CAISGRTSWTYNEQFF
>TRBV11-2|NA|TRBJ2-1|TRBD1
TGTGCCAGCAGCCCGGGACAGTTTAATGAGCAGTTCTTC
CASSPGQFNEQFF
>TRBV19|NA|TRBJ2-2|TRBD2
TGTGCCAGTAGCATTAGCGGGCCCTACACCGGGGAGCTGTTTTTT
CASSISGPYTGELFF
>TRBV5-6|NA|TRBJ2-7|TRBD1
TGTGCCAGCAGCCGGACAGGGGTCTACGAGCAGTACTTC
CASSRTGVYEQYF
>TRBV5-8|few|TRBJ2-3|TRBD1
TGTGCCAGCAGCGACCGGACAGGGGTTGGGACAGATACGCAGTATTTT
CASSDRTGVGTDTQYF
>TRBV28|NA|TRBJ1-1|NA
TGTGCCTCCGGGACTCCCTTGGGTGAAGCTTTCTTT
CASGTPLGEAFF
>TRBV2|NA|TRBJ1-5|NA
TGTGCCAGCGGGGGGGGCGGGTATCAGCCCCAGCATTTT
CASGGGGYQPQHF
>TRBV9|few|TRBJ1-3|NA
TGTGCCAGCAGCCCCCAAGCCTCTGGAAACACCATATATTTT
CASSPQASGNTIYF
>TRBV6-2/TRBV6-3|NA|TRBJ1-1|NA
TGTGCCAGCAGTTTCCCTCGGGGCACTGAAGCTTTCTTT
CASSFPRGTEAFF
>TRBV6-1|NA|TRBJ2-3|TRBD1
TGTGCCAGCAGTGAACTGGGACAGAGCACAGATACGCAGTATTTT
CASSELGQSTDTQYF
>TRBV5-1|NA|TRBJ2-3|NA
TGCGCCAGCAGCAGAGCGGGCGCAGGGGGAACAGATACGCAGTATTTT
CASSRAGAGGTDTQYF
>TRBV25-1|few|TRBJ2-2|TRBD1
TGTGCCAGCCGGGACAGGGTGAACACCGGGGAGCTGTTTTTT
CASRDRVNTGELFF
>TRBV11-2|NA|TRBJ1-2|NA
TGTGCCAGCAGCCCTGGGCCTTTCGGCTACACCTTC
CASSPGPFGYTF
>TRBV4-1|NA|TRBJ2-7|TRBD1
TGCGCCAGCAGCCAGGGACAGAGAGCCTACGAGCAGTACTTC
CASSQGQRAYEQYF
>TRBV4-1|NA|TRBJ1-5|TRBD1
TGCGCCAGCAGCCAAGAAGGGTGGACAGGAAATCAGCCCCAGCATTTT
CASSQEGWTGNQPQHF
>TRBV25-1|NA|TRBJ2-7|NA
TGTGCCAGCAGTGAGCAGGGGGGAGGAATTGGCGAGCAGTACTTC
CASSEQGGGIGEQYF
>TRBV3-1/TRBV3-2|NA|TRBJ1-1|NA
TGTGCCAGCAGCCAAGGGAGAACGAACACTGAAGCTTTCTTT
CASSQGRTNTEAFF
>TRBV5-1|once|TRBJ2-1|NA
TGCGCCAGCAGCTTGAAGACAGATTACAATGAGCAGTTCTTC
CASSLKTDYNEQFF
>TRBV5-1|NA|TRBJ1-2|NA
TGCGCCAGCAGCTTGGGAATTGCGGGCGTAAATGGCTACACCTTC
CASSLGIAGVNGYTF
>TRBV19|NA|TRBJ1-2|TRBD1
TGTGCCAGTAGTAGGCGGACAGGGGGCTTCTATGGCTACACCTTC
CASSRRTGGFYGYTF
>TRBV30|NA|TRBJ1-6|NA
TGTGCCTGGACACTCTATAATTCACCCCTCCACTTT
CAWTLYNSPLHF
>TRBV11-2|NA|TRBJ1-2|NA
TGTGCCAGCACCAAAGGGTCAGGGTCCGGGGAGGCCTATGGCTACACCTTC
CASTKGSGSGEAYGYTF
>TRBV30|NA|TRBJ1-1|NA
TGTGCCTGGAGACTAGATAGCTCCGCTGAAGCTTTCTTT
CAWRLDSSAEAFF
>TRBV6-4|NA|TRBJ2-1|NA
TGTGCCAGCAGTGACGGACTAAACTCCTACAATGAGCAGTTCTTC
CASSDGLNSYNEQFF
>TRBV9|NA|TRBJ1-1|TRBD1
TGTGCCAGCAGCGTAGAAGGACAGGGAGTATCTGTAGCTTTCTTT
CASSVEGQGVSVAFF